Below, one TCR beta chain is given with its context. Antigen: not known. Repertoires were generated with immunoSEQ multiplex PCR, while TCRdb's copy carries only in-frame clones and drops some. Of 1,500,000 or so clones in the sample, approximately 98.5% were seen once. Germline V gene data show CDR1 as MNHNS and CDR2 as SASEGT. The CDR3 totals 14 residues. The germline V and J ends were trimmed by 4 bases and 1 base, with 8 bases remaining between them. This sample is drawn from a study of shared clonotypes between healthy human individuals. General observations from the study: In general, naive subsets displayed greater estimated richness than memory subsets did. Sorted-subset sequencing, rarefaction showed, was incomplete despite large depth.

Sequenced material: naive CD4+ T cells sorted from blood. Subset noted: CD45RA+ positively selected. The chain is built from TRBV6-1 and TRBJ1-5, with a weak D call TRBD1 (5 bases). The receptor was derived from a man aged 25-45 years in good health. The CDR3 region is CASSGQRSNQPQHF. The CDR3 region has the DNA TGTGCCAGCAGTGGACAGAGAAGCAATCAGCCCCAGCATTTT.